This entry lists 8 T cell receptor beta chains sequenced from one sample in a study of T-cell memory formation after mild COVID-19. TCRdb re-analysed the 5' RACE reads in MiXCR, keeping a single row per CDR3 protein. In the table there are about 470,000 distinct CDR3 sequences, 18% of which are singletons. The sequencing sample was made of PBMCs or a T cell subset sorted from them (not recorded which). Receptors originate from an adult woman who had mild COVID-19 (a few samples of this study predate the infection). Cell type and time point are not known.

This clonotype was counted between two and nine times. This chain uses TRBV20-1 with TRBJ2-7; the match to TRBD1 covers 9 bases. Germline V gives CDR1 DFQATT, CDR2 SNEGSKA (reference sequence). The V segment lost 0 bases and the J segment 4 bases; nucleotides outside the gene matches: 7. CDR3 size: 15 residues. CDR3 sequence reads: CSARDPDRGGYEQYF. For the CDR3, the DNA is TGCAGTGCTAGAGATCCGGACAGGGGAGGTTACGAGCAGTACTTC.

This clonotype appeared a few times. V and J are TRBV6-5 and TRBJ2-1, with TRBD1 matching 7 bases. V lost 0 bases to trimming and J lost 4 bases; unmatched junction nucleotides: 6. Germline CDR1 and CDR2: MNHEY and SVGAGI. The CDR3 sequence is 16 residues long. Here the CDR3 DNA reads TGTGCCAGCAGTTACTCCTCCGGGACAGCTTACAATGAGCAGTTCTTC. Its translation: CASSYSSGTAYNEQFF.

This clonotype has more than one count but fewer than ten. The chain links TRBV7-8 to TRBJ2-2; TRBD1 or TRBD2 may be the D gene (5 bases each). V lost 5 bases, J lost 0 bases, and 16 bases lay in between. In germline, CDR1 is SGHVS, CDR2 FQNEAQ. This CDR3 is built from 17 residues. The CDR3 nucleotides read TGTGCCAGCAGCCTTTCGAGGGGCCGACCGAACACCGGGGAGCTGTTTTTT. It translates to CASSLSRGRPNTGELFF.

The CDR3 region is CASSIGPWPTF. The CDR3 nucleotides are TGTGCCAGCAGCATAGGGCCCTGGCCTACCTTC. The genes are TRBV7-2 and TRBJ1-2; the D is unclear. The CDR3 runs to 11 residues. V was pared by 5 bases and J by 14 bases, with 15 bases between. Germline V gives CDR1 SGHTA, CDR2 FQGNSA.

The CDR3: CASSLAAAGSSGNTIYF. The DNA for the CDR3 is TGCGCCAGCAGCTTGGCCGCGGCAGGATCATCTGGAAACACCATATATTTT. The rearrangement links TRBV5-1 to TRBJ1-3; no definite D call. Between the trimmed V and J ends, which lost 0 bases and 1 base, there was a span of 14 bases. CDR1 and CDR2 (germline): SGHRS, YFSETQ. The CDR3 sequence is 17 residues long. Looking up the rest from reference TRBV5-1 and TRBJ1-3 gives the full variable domain: KAGVTQTPRYLIKTRGQQVTLSCSPISGHRSVSWYQQTPGQGLQFLFEYFSETQRNKGNFPGRFSGRQFSNSRSEMNVSTLELGDSALYLCASSLAAAGSSGNTIYFGEGSWLTVV.

This clonotype showed up many times. Relative to the germline gene, one junction end is altered; a read error may explain this. The J gene is TRBJ2-7, the V gene TRBV12-3 or TRBV12-4, with D unclear. CDR3 length: 11 amino acids. The CDR3: CASSLGYEQYF. For the CDR3, the DNA is TGTGCCAGCAGCTTAGGCTACGAGCAGTACTTC.

The rearrangement uses TRBV11-2 and TRBJ2-7, with D perhaps assigned TRBD1 or TRBD2 (5 bases each). The V end lost 5 bases, the J end lost 2 bases, and 16 bases lay between the germline ends. Germline V gives CDR1 SGHAT, CDR2 FQNNGV. The CDR3 consists of 15 residues. CDR3 region: CASSALKWDPYEQYF. The CDR3 DNA follows: TGTGCCAGCAGCGCCCTAAAATGGGACCCCTACGAGCAGTACTTC.

This rearrangement joins TRBV15 to TRBJ1-5, with 10 bases matching TRBD1. CDR1 is LNHNV, CDR2 YYDKDF, per germline (reference sequence). V lost 5 bases, J lost 5 bases, and 6 bases stayed unmatched. This CDR3 comprises 15 residues. CDR3: CATSGGQGSHQPQHF. CDR3 DNA sequence: TGTGCCACCAGCGGGGGACAGGGGTCCCATCAGCCCCAGCATTTT.